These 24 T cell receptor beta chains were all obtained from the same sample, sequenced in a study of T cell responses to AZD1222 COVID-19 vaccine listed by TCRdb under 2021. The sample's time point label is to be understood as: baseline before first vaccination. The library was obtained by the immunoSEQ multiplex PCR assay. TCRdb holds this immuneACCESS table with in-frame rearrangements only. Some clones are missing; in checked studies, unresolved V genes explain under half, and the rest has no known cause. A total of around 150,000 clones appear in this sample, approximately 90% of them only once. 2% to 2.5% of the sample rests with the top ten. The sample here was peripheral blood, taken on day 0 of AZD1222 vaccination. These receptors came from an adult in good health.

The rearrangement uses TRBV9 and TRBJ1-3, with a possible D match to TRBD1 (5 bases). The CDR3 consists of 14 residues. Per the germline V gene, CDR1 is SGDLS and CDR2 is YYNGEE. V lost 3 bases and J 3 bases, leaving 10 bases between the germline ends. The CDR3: CASSAETVGNTIYF. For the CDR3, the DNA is TGTGCCAGCAGCGCAGAGACAGTTGGAAACACCATATATTTT.

The CDR3 sequence is CASSRVAGAGEQFF. CDR3 DNA sequence: TGTGCCAGCAGCCGGGTAGCGGGAGCTGGTGAGCAGTTCTTC. The chain carries TRBV11-3 and TRBJ2-1, with 9 positions matching TRBD2. Germline CDR1 SGHNT, CDR2 YENEEA. This CDR3 has 14 amino acids. After removal of 5 bases from V and 9 bases from J, the junction contained 8 bases not matched to a gene.

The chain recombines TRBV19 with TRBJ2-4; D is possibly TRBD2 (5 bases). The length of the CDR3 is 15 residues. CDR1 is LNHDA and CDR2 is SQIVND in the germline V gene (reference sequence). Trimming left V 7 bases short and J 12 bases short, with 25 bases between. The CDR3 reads CASTPIFDPDSSQYF. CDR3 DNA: TGTGCCAGTACACCTATCTTCGACCCGGACTCATCTCAGTACTTC.

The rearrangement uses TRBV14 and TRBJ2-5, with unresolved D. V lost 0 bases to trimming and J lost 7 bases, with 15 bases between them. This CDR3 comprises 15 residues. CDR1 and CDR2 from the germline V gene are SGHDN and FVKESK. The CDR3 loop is CASSQDPGFWGTQYF. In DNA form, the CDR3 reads TGTGCCAGCAGCCAAGATCCCGGGTTTTGGGGGACCCAGTACTTC.

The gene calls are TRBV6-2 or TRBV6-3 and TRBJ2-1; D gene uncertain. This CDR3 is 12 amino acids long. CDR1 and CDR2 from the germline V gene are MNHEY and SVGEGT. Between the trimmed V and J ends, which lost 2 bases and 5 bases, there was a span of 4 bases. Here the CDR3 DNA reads TGTGCCAGCAGTTACCCGGACAATGAGCAGTTCTTC. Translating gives CASSYPDNEQFF.

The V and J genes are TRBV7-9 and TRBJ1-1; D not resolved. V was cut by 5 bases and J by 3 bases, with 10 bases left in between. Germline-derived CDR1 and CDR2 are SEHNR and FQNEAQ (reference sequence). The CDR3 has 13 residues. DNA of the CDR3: TGTGCCAGCAGCCAAGCAACATACACTGAAGCTTTCTTT. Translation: CASSQATYTEAFF.

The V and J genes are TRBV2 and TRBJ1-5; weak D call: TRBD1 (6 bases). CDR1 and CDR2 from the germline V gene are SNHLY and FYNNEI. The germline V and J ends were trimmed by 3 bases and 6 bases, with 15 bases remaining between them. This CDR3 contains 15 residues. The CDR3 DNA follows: TGTGCCAGCAGTGACCGCGGGGGCTCGGGTCAGCCCCAGCATTTT. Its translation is CASSDRGGSGQPQHF.

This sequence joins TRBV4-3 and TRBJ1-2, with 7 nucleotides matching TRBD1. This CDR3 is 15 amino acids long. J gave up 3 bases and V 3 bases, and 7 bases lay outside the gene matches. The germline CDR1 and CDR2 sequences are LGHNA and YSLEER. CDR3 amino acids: CASSQRTGQHYGYTF. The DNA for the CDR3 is TGCGCCAGCAGCCAGCGAACGGGACAGCACTATGGCTACACCTTC.

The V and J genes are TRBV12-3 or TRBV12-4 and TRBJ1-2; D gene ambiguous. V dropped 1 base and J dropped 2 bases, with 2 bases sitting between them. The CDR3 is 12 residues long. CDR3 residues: CASSLGNYGYTF. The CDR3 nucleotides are TGTGCCAGCAGTTTAGGGAACTATGGCTACACCTTC.

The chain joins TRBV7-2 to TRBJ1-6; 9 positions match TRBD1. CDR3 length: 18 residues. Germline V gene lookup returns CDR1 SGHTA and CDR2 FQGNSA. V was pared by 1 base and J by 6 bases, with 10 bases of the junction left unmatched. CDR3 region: CASSLVVFGTGFNSPLHF. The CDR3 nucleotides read TGTGCCAGCAGCTTAGTTGTCTTTGGGACAGGGTTTAATTCACCCCTCCACTTT.

CDR3 DNA sequence: TGTGCCAGCAGACGGACGAGCGGGGCTCCTATCGAGCAGTACTTC. Translated, it gives CASRRTSGAPIEQYF. The rearrangement joins TRBV2 to TRBJ2-7, with 7 positions matching TRBD2. The V gene end was trimmed by 6 bases and the J gene end by 6 bases; junction bases not matched to a gene: 14. Per the germline V gene, CDR1 is SNHLY and CDR2 is FYNNEI. This CDR3 contains 15 residues. Drawing the rest from reference TRBV2 and TRBJ2-7, the complete variable domain is EPEVTQTPSHQVTQMGQEVILRCVPISNHLYFYWYRQILGQKVEFLVSFYNNEISEKSEIFDDQFSVERPDGSNFTLKIRSTKLEDSAMYFCASRRTSGAPIEQYFGPGTRLTVT.

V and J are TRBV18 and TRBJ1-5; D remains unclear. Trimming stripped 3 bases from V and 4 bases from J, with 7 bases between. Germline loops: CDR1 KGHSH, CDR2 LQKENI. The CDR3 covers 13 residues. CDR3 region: CASSPTGNQPQHF. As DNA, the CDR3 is TGTGCCAGCTCACCTACCGGGAATCAGCCCCAGCATTTT.

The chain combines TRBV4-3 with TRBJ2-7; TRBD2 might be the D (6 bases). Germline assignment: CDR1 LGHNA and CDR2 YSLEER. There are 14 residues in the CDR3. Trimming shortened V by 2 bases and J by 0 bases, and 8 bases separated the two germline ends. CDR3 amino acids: CASSQFSGSYEQYF. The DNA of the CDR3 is TGCGCCAGCAGCCAATTTAGCGGCTCCTACGAGCAGTACTTC.

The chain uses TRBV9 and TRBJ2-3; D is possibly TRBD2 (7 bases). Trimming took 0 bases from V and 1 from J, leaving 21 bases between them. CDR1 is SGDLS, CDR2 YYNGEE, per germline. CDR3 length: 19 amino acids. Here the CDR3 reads CASSVATGGWGAGTDTQYF. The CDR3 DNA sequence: TGTGCCAGCAGCGTAGCTACGGGGGGATGGGGGGCTGGCACAGATACGCAGTATTTT.

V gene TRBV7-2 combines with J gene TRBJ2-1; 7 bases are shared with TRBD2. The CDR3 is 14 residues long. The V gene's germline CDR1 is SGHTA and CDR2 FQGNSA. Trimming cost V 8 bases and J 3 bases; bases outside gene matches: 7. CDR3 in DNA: TGTGCCAGCCAAACTAGCGCGCTCTACAATGAGCAGTTCTTC. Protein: CASQTSALYNEQFF.

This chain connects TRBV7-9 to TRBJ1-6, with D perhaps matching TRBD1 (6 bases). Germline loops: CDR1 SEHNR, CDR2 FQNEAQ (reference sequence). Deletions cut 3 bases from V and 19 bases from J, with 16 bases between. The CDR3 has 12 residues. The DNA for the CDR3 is TGTGCCAGCAGCTTGCCACAGGGAAGTATGCACTTT. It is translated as CASSLPQGSMHF.

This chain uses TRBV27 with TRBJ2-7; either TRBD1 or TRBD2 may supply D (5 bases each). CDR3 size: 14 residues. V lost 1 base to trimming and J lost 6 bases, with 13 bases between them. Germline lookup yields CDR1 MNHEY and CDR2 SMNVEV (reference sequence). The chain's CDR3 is CASSLYPGTSEQYF. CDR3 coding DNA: TGTGCCAGCAGTTTATATCCCGGGACGAGCGAGCAGTACTTC.

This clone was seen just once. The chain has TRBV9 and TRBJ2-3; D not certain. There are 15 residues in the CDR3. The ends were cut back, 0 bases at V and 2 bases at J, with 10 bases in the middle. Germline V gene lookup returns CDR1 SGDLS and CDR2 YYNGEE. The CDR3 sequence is CASSVAHLATDTQYF. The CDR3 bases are TGTGCCAGCAGCGTAGCTCATCTTGCCACAGATACGCAGTATTTT.

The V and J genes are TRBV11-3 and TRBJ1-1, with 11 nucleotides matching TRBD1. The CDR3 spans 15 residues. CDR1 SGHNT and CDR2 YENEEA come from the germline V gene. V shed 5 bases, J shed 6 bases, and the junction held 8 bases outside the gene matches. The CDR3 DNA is TGTGCCAGCAGCAGATTGGGACAGGGGGGCGCTGAAGCTTTCTTT. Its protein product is CASSRLGQGGAEAFF. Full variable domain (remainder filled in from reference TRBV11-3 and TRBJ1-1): EAGVVQSPRYKIIEKKQPVAFWCNPISGHNTLYWYLQNLGQGPELLIRYENEEAVDDSQLPKDRFSAERLKGVDSTLKIQPAELGDSAVYLCASSRLGQGGAEAFFGQGTRLTVV.

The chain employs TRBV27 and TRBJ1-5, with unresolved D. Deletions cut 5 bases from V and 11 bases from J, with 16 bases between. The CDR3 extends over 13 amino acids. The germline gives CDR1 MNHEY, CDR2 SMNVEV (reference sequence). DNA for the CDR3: TGTGCCAGCAGTCCCGGGTTAGTGGAGGCCCAGCATTTT. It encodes CASSPGLVEAQHF.

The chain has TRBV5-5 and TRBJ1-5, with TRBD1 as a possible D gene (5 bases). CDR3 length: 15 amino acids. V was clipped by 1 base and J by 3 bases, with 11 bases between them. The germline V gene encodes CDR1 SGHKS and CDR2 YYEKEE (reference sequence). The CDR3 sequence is CASSLFGGLNQPQHF. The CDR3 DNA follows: TGTGCCAGCAGCTTGTTCGGGGGACTCAATCAGCCCCAGCATTTT.

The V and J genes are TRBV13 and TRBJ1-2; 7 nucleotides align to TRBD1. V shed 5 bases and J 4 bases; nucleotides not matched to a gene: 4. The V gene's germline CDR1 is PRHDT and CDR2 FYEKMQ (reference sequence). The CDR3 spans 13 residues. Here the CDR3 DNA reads TGTGCCAGCAGCCGGGACAGCCGCTATGGCTACACCTTC. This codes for CASSRDSRYGYTF.

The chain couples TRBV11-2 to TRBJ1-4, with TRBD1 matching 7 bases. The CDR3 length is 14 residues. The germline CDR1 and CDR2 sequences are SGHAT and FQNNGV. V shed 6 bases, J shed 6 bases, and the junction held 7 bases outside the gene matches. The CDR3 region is CASRGGGIDEKLFF. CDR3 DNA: TGTGCCAGCAGGGGAGGGGGCATAGATGAAAAACTGTTTTTT.

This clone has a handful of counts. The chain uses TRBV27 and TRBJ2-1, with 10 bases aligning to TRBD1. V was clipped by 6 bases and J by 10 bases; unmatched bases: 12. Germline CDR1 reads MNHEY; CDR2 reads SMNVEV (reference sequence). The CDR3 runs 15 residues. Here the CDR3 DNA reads TGTGCCAGCAGAACCGGGACAGGGGTCATAGGGGAGCAGTTCTTC. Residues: CASRTGTGVIGEQFF.